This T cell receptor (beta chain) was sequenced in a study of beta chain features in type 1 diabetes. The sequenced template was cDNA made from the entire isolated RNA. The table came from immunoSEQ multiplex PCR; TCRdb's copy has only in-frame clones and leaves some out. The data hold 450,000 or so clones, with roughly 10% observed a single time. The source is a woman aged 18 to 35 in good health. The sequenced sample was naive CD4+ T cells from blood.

For the CDR3, the DNA is TGCGCCAGCAGCCAACCGACTAGCGGGGCTCGGTTTGAGCAGTTCTTC. Translation gives CASSQPTSGARFEQFF. The chain combines TRBV4-1 with TRBJ2-1, with TRBD2 matching 11 bases. CDR1 is MGHRA, CDR2 YSYEKL, per germline. The CDR3 consists of 16 residues. Unmatched junction bases numbered 9, after V lost 2 bases and J lost 9 bases.